These T cell receptor beta chains were read from a single sample in a study of shared clonotypes between healthy human individuals. The table came from immunoSEQ multiplex PCR; TCRdb's copy has only in-frame clones and leaves some out. The data contain 2 million to 2.5 million clones, approximately 93% of them singletons. The sequencing input was naive CD4+ T cells from PBMCs. All receptors derive from a man aged 18-30 years in good health. Some clones in this sample may be carry-over from other donors' samples. Each CDR3 is given with its conserved first and last residue. Fields, in order: J gene, D gene, clone size, V gene, CDR3 protein, CDR3 DNA. A D gene is named only where the DNA matches it firmly. Only some rows state a clone size, as once, few, many or a class for expanded clones.

TRBJ1-1 . . TRBV19 CASNHLVPMNTEAFF TGTGCCAGTAACCACCTGGTACCCATGAACACTGAAGCTTTCTTT
TRBJ1-2 . . TRBV5-4 CASNRGGAGSNYGYTF TGTGCCAGCAACAGAGGAGGAGCAGGATCTAACTATGGCTACACCTTC
TRBJ2-7 TRBD2 once TRBV18 CASSPLAGENYEQYF TGTGCCAGCTCACCACTAGCGGGTGAGAACTACGAGCAGTACTTC
TRBJ1-2 . few TRBV6-5 CASRARSNYGYTF TGTGCCAGCAGGGCACGTTCTAACTATGGCTACACCTTC
TRBJ2-7 . . TRBV10-3 CASSERRGSYEQYF TGTGCCAGCAGTGAAAGGAGGGGTTCCTACGAGCAGTACTTC
TRBJ1-2 . . TRBV5-8 CASNKSPGIYGYTF TGTGCCAGCAACAAGTCCCCCGGGATTTATGGCTACACCTTC
TRBJ1-1 . . TRBV28 CASSPRTASNTEAFF TGTGCCAGCAGTCCGAGGACAGCGTCGAACACTGAAGCTTTCTTT
TRBJ2-1 . . TRBV18 CASSPGRGGFDEQFF TGTGCCAGCTCACCGGGCCGGGGCGGCTTCGACGAGCAGTTCTTC
TRBJ1-2 . . TRBV7-2 CASSLKPHPGGYTF TGTGCCAGCAGCTTAAAACCCCATCCTGGCGGCTACACCTTC
TRBJ1-1 . . TRBV7-9 CASSPTRTKNTEAFF TGTGCCAGCAGCCCCACTAGGACAAAGAACACTGAAGCTTTCTTT
TRBJ1-4 . . TRBV7-3 CASSLGGKANEKLFF TGTGCCAGCAGCTTGGGGGGCAAAGCTAATGAAAAACTGTTTTTT
TRBJ2-5 TRBD2 . TRBV5-1 CASSSGLAGSGETQYF TGCGCCAGCAGCTCAGGACTAGCGGGATCGGGAGAGACCCAGTACTTC
TRBJ2-7 . . TRBV5-4 CASSFKQGGYEQYF TGTGCCAGCAGCTTTAAACAGGGAGGCTACGAGCAGTACTTC
TRBJ1-3 . . TRBV9 CASSGLGSGGNTIYF TGTGCCAGCAGCGGATTAGGGAGTGGGGGAAACACCATATATTTT
TRBJ2-4 . . TRBV28 CASSNQQIAKNIQYF TGTGCCAGCAGTAACCAACAGATAGCCAAAAACATTCAGTACTTC
TRBJ2-7 TRBD2 . TRBV28 CASSLAGGTSGEQYF TGTGCCAGCAGTTTAGCGGGAGGCACCTCGGGAGAGCAGTACTTC
TRBJ2-5 . . TRBV9 CASSQRGTEGTQYF TGTGCCAGCAGCCAAAGAGGGACGGAGGGAACCCAGTACTTC
TRBJ2-1 . . TRBV5-4 CASSLVGTYNEQFF TGTGCCAGCAGCTTGGTTGGGACTTACAATGAGCAGTTCTTC
TRBJ1-5 TRBD1 . TRBV18 CASSPSSGTGSHQPQHF TGTGCCAGCTCACCGAGCTCCGGGACAGGAAGCCATCAGCCCCAGCATTTT
TRBJ2-7 . . TRBV4-1 CASSLNREQYF TGCGCCAGCAGCCTAAATCGGGAGCAGTACTTC
TRBJ1-1 . . TRBV21-1 CASSKIWGAGLGTEAFF TGTGCCAGCAGCAAAATCTGGGGCGCAGGGCTGGGCACTGAAGCTTTCTTT
TRBJ1-1 TRBD1 few TRBV12-5 CASGLFSSPGQGAPGEAFF TGTGCTAGTGGTTTGTTCTCCTCTCCGGGACAGGGGGCTCCGGGTGAAGCTTTCTTT
TRBJ1-1 . few TRBV29-1 CSATLQGPRSTEAFF TGCAGCGCCACACTACAGGGTCCCAGGAGCACTGAAGCTTTCTTT
TRBJ1-5 TRBD1 . TRBV27 CASSLSGTGGFDSNQPQHF TGTGCCAGCAGTTTATCCGGGACAGGGGGGTTTGATAGCAATCAGCCCCAGCATTTT
TRBJ2-7 . . TRBV4-1 CASSQPGTKTYEQYF TGCGCCAGCAGCCAGCCCGGGACCAAGACCTACGAGCAGTACTTC
TRBJ2-2 . . TRBV9 CASSVASRNTGELFF TGTGCCAGCAGCGTAGCCTCGAGGAACACCGGGGAGCTGTTTTTT
TRBJ2-2 TRBD2 . TRBV25-1 CASSVAGVTGELFF TGTGCCAGCAGTGTAGCGGGAGTAACCGGGGAGCTGTTTTTT
TRBJ1-5 . few TRBV7-2 CASSLAGVNQPQHF TGTGCCAGCAGCTTAGCGGGGGTAAATCAGCCCCAGCATTTT
TRBJ1-5 . few TRBV2 CASSGVGQSQPQHF TGTGCCAGCAGTGGAGTAGGACAGAGTCAGCCCCAGCATTTT
TRBJ1-5 . few TRBV4-1 CASSQGASNQPQHF TGCGCCAGCAGCCAAGGGGCTAGCAATCAGCCCCAGCATTTT
TRBJ2-3 . . TRBV30 CAWRREDTQYF TGTGCCTGGAGAAGGGAAGATACGCAGTATTTT
TRBJ2-7 . . TRBV6-5 CASRRGAAYEQYF TGTGCCAGCAGGAGGGGGGCCGCCTACGAGCAGTACTTC
TRBJ2-2 . . TRBV7-3 CASSQGPTPRELFF TGTGCCAGCAGCCAAGGGCCGACCCCCCGGGAGCTGTTTTTT
TRBJ2-7 . . TRBV28 CASSPAYEQYF TGTGCCAGCAGTCCAGCCTACGAGCAGTACTTC